This T cell receptor (beta chain) was identified in a study of blood T cell repertoires in COVID-19. Study-wide background: PBMCs, B-cell-depleted T cells, or T cells provided the cDNA or gDNA that made up the material.

As originally analysed: For nucleated cells, counts were estimated from reference gene primer amplification. Some clones are missing from TCRdb's copy, which holds only in-frame ones; the method was immunoSEQ multiplex PCR. V and J calls plus clone size are reproduced from that table; the DNA served to infer D and trimming. The sample holds about 210,000 clones, 84% seen once. The CDR3 contains 15 residues. Looked up from germline, CDR1 is SGDLS and CDR2 is YYNGEE. The V gene end was trimmed by 4 bases and the J gene end by 7 bases; junction bases not matched to a gene: 9. This clone was counted between two and nine times.

This TCR derives from a woman between 50 and 59 years old with active or convalescent COVID-19. This chain links TRBV9 with TRBJ1-3; 9 nucleotides match TRBD1. Source material: peripheral blood. CDR3 amino acids: CASSSRGGQGNTIYF. The CDR3 DNA is TGTGCCAGCAGCTCCCGGGGGGGACAGGGCAACACCATATATTTT.